The clone carrying this T cell receptor beta chain showed up many times. Its antigen is as yet unknown. These data come from a study of T-cell reconstitution after alpha-beta-depleted transplantation in children. The TCRbeta library was prepared with unique molecular identifiers. Via MiXCR, TCRdb re-called the PCR reads, giving one row per CDR3 protein. Here the sample spans 600,000 or so distinct CDR3 sequences, 20% to 25% being singletons. Looked up from germline, CDR1 is MNHEY and CDR2 is SMNVEV (reference sequence). V was shortened by 4 bases and J by 5 bases, with 7 bases between the two germline ends. This CDR3 is 12 amino acids long. The study's findings and limits: At day 60, the high TCRbeta diversity found in some patients originated from recipient T cells and thymic progenitors that had survived.

This sequence joins TRBV27 and TRBJ2-3; unclear D gene. This receptor was obtained from a boy younger than two who had a stem cell transplant for acute myeloid leukemia, so the T cells may come from the graft donor. Sequencing was performed on PBMCs, mostly from graft donor cells, taken 360 days after TCRalphabeta/CD19-depleted stem cell transplant. This CDR3 is CASSSQVDTQYF. Written as DNA, the CDR3 is TGTGCCAGCAGTTCCCAAGTAGATACGCAGTATTTT.